A selection of T cell receptor beta chains follows, all from one sample in a study of T cell responses to AZD1222 COVID-19 vaccine. Sequencing was performed with immunoSEQ multiplex PCR; in TCRdb, only in-frame clones are kept and a portion is missing. The sample lists about 180,000 clones, approximately 95% seen once, with around 0.97% in the top ten. The sequenced sample was peripheral blood, obtained 28 days after the second dose of the MenACWY control vaccine. These receptors all stem from an adult who received the MenACWY meningococcal vaccine as a control. Each CDR3 is given with its conserved first and last residue. The D gene is left open where the match is weak.

-,TRBJ1-6,14,TRBV5-4,CASSLEGPGAPLHF
-,TRBJ1-2,17,TRBV19,CASSTTPPGHGGRGYTF
-,TRBJ1-2,13,TRBV2,CASNPGRSYGYTF
-,TRBJ2-1,16,TRBV7-2,CASSLSLGRGSGEQFF
TRBD1,TRBJ1-6,14,TRBV2,CASSRTGRNSPLHF
-,TRBJ1-5,13,TRBV6-5,CATRADPNQPQHF
-,TRBJ1-1,13,TRBV7-3,CASSLSRNTEAFF
-,TRBJ2-7,12,TRBV5-6,CASSLEGREQYF
-,TRBJ2-3,13,TRBV3-1/TRBV3-2,CASSRGHTDTQYF
-,TRBJ1-6,15,TRBV4-3,CASSQVGDGNSPLHF
TRBD1,TRBJ1-1,17,TRBV9,CASSVATGGQGETEAFF
-,TRBJ2-7,11,TRBV11-2,CASSPNYEQYF
TRBD1,TRBJ1-2,16,TRBV11-2,CASSTRTGALNYGYTF
TRBD1,TRBJ1-5,15,TRBV4-2,CASSLNQGQNQPQHF
-,TRBJ1-2,14,TRBV28,CASSPPYNNYGYTF
TRBD2,TRBJ2-5,13,TRBV5-1,CASSLDPSGGQYF
-,TRBJ1-2,14,TRBV11-2,CASSLATANYGYTF
TRBD1,TRBJ1-2,15,TRBV7-2,CASSLEYGTGYGYTF
-,TRBJ2-7,16,TRBV19,CATSGIQRKGSYEQYF
-,TRBJ1-2,15,TRBV6-1,CASSEATGANYGYTF
-,TRBJ1-3,14,TRBV2,CASSVSGAGNTIYF
-,TRBJ1-5,12,TRBV6-2/TRBV6-3,CASSFGNQPQHF
-,TRBJ2-7,14,TRBV27,CASRVQGGAGEQYF
-,TRBJ1-1,15,TRBV19,CASSIGRGGFTEAFF
-,TRBJ1-6,14,TRBV3-1/TRBV3-2,CASSQTRARSPLHF
TRBD1,TRBJ1-2,11,TRBV20-1,CSSRTGYGYTF
-,TRBJ2-3,13,TRBV3-1/TRBV3-2,CASSPTETDTQYF
-,TRBJ2-2,13,TRBV5-1,CASSLTNTGELFF
-,TRBJ1-3,17,TRBV3-1/TRBV3-2,CASSQGLVRISGNTIYF
TRBD1,TRBJ2-3,16,TRBV3-1/TRBV3-2,CASSQAGTGVPDTQYF
-,TRBJ2-5,13,TRBV28,CASGLTGQETQYF
-,TRBJ1-5,10,TRBV28,CASSDQPQHF
TRBD2,TRBJ2-5,15,TRBV18,CASSSGSGAQETQYF
-,TRBJ2-1,15,TRBV2,CASSFEDRRGYEQFF
-,TRBJ1-4,16,TRBV30,CAWSVPLTSGGEKLFF
-,TRBJ1-6,16,TRBV4-3,CASSQGGTEYNSPLHF
-,TRBJ1-5,15,TRBV7-9,CAVRGGHESNQPQHF
TRBD2,TRBJ2-1,14,TRBV27,CASSWGGGAWEQFF
-,TRBJ1-2,13,TRBV5-1,CASSHPGENGYTF
TRBD1,TRBJ2-5,14,TRBV5-1,CASSNPGQQETQYF
-,TRBJ2-5,15,TRBV25-1,CASRSSGARGETQYF
TRBD1,TRBJ1-2,13,TRBV3-1/TRBV3-2,CASSQLAGGGYTF
-,TRBJ1-1,14,TRBV28,CASSLTVLNTEAFF
-,TRBJ1-2,13,TRBV19,CATNFGRGDGYTF
TRBD1,TRBJ1-4,15,TRBV18,CASSPRTGREEKLFF